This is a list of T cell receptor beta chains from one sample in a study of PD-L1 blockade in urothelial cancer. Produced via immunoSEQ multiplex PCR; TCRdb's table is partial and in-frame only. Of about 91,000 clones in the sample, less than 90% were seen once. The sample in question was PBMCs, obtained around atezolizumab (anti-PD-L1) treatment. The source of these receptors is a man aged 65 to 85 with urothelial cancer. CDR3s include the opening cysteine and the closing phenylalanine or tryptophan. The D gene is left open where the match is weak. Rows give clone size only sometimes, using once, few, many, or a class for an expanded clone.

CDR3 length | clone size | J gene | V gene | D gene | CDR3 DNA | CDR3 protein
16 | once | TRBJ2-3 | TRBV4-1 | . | TGCGCCAGCAGCCAAGTGGGCGTAAGTAGATCCGATACGCAGTATTTT | CASSQVGVSRSDTQYF
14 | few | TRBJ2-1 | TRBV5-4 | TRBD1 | TGTGCCAGCAGCTTGAGTGGGGACAGGGGTGAGCAGTTCTTC | CASSLSGDRGEQFF
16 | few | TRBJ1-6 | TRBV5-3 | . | TGTGCCAGAGGGCCTGAGGGGAGGGCACATAATTCACCCCTCCACTTT | CARGPEGRAHNSPLHF
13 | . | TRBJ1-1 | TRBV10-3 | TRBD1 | TGTGCCATCAGTGAGAACAGGGGTACTGAAGCTTTCTTT | CAISENRGTEAFF
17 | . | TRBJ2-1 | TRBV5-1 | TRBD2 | TGCGCCAGCAGCTTGGCTACTAGCGGGACCTCCTACAATGAGCAGTTCTTC | CASSLATSGTSYNEQFF
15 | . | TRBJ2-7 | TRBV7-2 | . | TGTGCCAGCAGCTTAGGAGCCCTCGTTACCTACGAGCAGTACTTC | CASSLGALVTYEQYF
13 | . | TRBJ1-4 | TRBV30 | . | TGTGCCTGGATACAGGGATCTAATGAAAAACTGTTTTTT | CAWIQGSNEKLFF
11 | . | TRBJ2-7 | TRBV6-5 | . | TGTGCCAGCAATACGGACTTAGGGCAGTACTTC | CASNTDLGQYF
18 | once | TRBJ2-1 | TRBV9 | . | TGTGCCAGCAGCAGCCGAGGGGGGGGGACAGGCTCCTACAATGAGCAGTTCTTC | CASSSRGGGTGSYNEQFF
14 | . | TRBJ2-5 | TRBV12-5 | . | TGTGCTAGTGGTCCGGGGTTCGAACAAGAGACCCAGTACTTC | CASGPGFEQETQYF
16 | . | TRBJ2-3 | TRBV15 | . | TGTGCCACCAGTACTTACACAGTGGGGGCCGCAGATACGCAGTATTTT | CATSTYTVGAADTQYF
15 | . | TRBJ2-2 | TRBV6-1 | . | TGTGCCAGCAGTGAAACAGGAATTAACACCGGGGAGCTGTTTTTT | CASSETGINTGELFF
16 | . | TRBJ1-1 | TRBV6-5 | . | TGTGCCAGCAGTTATTCTAACGACAGGCCGAACACTGAAGCTTTCTTT | CASSYSNDRPNTEAFF
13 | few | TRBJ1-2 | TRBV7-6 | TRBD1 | TGTGCCAGCAGCCCAGGACAGGGCTATGGCTACACCTTC | CASSPGQGYGYTF
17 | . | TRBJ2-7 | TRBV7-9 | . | TGTGCCAGCAGCTCGGACAGGGCCCTGGGAGGGTCCTACGAGCAGTACTTC | CASSSDRALGGSYEQYF
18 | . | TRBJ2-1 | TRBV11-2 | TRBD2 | TGTGCCAGCAGCTTAGCCGCCCTAGCGGGATTATCCTACAATGAGCAGTTCTTC | CASSLAALAGLSYNEQFF
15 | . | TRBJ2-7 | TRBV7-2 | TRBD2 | TGTGCCAGCAGCTATACTGCGGGGGTGAACTACGAGCAGTACTTC | CASSYTAGVNYEQYF
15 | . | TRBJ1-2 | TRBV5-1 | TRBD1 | TGCGCCAGCAGCTTGGACGAGGGGGCGTCGGGGGGCTACACCTTC | CASSLDEGASGGYTF
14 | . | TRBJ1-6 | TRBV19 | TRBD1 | TGTGCCAGTAGTAACAGGGGGCGCGACCCACCCCTCCACTTT | CASSNRGRDPPLHF
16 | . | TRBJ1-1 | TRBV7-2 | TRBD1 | TGTGCCAGCAGCGACTTAATGACAGGGGGAGGTACTGAAGCTTTCTTT | CASSDLMTGGGTEAFF
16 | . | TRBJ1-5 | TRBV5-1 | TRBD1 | TGCGCCAGCAGCTTGGAAGGGACAGGTAGCAATCAGCCCCAGCATTTT | CASSLEGTGSNQPQHF
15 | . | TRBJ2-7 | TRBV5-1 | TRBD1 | TGCGCCAGCAGCTTGACCCCGGACAGGCCCCTAGAGCAGTACTTC | CASSLTPDRPLEQYF
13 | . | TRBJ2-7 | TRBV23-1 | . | TGCGCCAGCAGTCAATACAGGGCCTACGAGCAGTACTTC | CASSQYRAYEQYF
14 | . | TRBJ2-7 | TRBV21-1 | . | TGTGCCAGCAGCAAAGCGCTTACAACCTACGAGCAGTACTTC | CASSKALTTYEQYF
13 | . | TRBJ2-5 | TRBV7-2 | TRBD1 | TGTGCCAGCAGCCGGGACAGGGAAGAGACCCAGTACTTC | CASSRDREETQYF
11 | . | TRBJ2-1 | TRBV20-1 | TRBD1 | TGCAGTCCCCGACAGGGCAATGAGCAGTTCTTC | CSPRQGNEQFF
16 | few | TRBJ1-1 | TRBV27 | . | TGTGCCAGCACCCCCCCCCAGGTCGACATGAACACTGAAGCTTTCTTT | CASTPPQVDMNTEAFF
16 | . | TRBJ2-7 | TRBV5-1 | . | TGCGCCAGCAGCAAGTTAACAGGGGGGGATTTGGGCGAGCAGTACTTC | CASSKLTGGDLGEQYF
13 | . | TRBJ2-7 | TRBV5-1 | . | TGCGCCAGCAGCTCCGGCGACAGGTACGAGCAGTACTTC | CASSSGDRYEQYF
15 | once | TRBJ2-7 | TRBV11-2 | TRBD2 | TGTGCCAGCAGCTTCGAGCGGGGATCCGCCTACGAGCAGTACTTC | CASSFERGSAYEQYF
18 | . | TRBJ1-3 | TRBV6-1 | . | TGTGCCAGCAGTGATCCTTTGGACGGGAGAACGTCTGGAAACACCATATATTTT | CASSDPLDGRTSGNTIYF
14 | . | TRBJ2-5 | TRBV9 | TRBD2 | TGTGCCAGCAGCGTACAAGCGGGAGAAGAGACCCAGTACTTC | CASSVQAGEETQYF
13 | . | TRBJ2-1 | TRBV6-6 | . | TGTGCCAGCAGTCCCGACAGACTCAATGAGCAGTTCTTC | CASSPDRLNEQFF
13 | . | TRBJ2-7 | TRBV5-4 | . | TGTGCCAGCAGCCGAGGTATCTCCTACGAGCAGTACTTC | CASSRGISYEQYF
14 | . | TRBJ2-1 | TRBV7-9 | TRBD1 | TGTGCCAGCAGCTTGAGACAGGGGGGCGATGAGCAGTTCTTC | CASSLRQGGDEQFF
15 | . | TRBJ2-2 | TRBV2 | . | TGTGCCAGCAGTGAAAGGAGGGCTTCTCCCGGGGAGCTGTTTTTT | CASSERRASPGELFF
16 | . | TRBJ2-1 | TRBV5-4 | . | TGTGCCAGCAGCTTGGGGGGGCCCAACTCCTACAATGAGCAGTTCTTC | CASSLGGPNSYNEQFF